The 16 T cell receptor beta chains below all came from one sample that was sequenced in a study of cytomegalovirus exposure and HLA in healthy donors. The PCR used 60 Vbeta and 13 Jbeta primers. The assay was immunoSEQ multiplex PCR, and TCRdb's table has in-frame clones only and misses some. The repertoire has about 120,000 clones, around four fifths of them found once; the top ten carry 1.5% to 2%. Source material: PBMCs. These receptors all come from a man aged 40-50 years in good health and CMV-seronegative.

The chain employs TRBV30 and TRBJ1-2; the D is unclear. The CDR3 loop spans 13 amino acids. Germline V gene data show CDR1 as GTSNPN and CDR2 as SVGIG (reference sequence). Trimming removed 0 bases from V and 8 bases from J, with 13 bases in between. CDR3 in amino acids: CAWSVVEVYGYTF. The CDR3 DNA sequence: TGTGCCTGGAGTGTAGTAGAGGTATACGGCTACACCTTC.

The rearrangement links TRBV6-6 to TRBJ2-1, with TRBD2 matching over 13 bases. This CDR3 has 15 residues. The V gene's germline CDR1 is MNHNY and CDR2 SVGAGI (reference sequence). The V and J ends lost 6 bases and 8 bases, in that order; junction bases with no gene match: 7. The CDR3 region has the DNA TGTGCCAGCAGCCTCAGGACTAGCGGGAGTGATGAGCAGTTCTTC. Amino acid sequence: CASSLRTSGSDEQFF.

This chain links TRBV6-1 with TRBJ1-2; TRBD1 matches 9 bases. Germline V CDR1 and CDR2: MNHNS, SASEGT. V was pared by 1 base and J by 6 bases, with 6 bases of the junction left unmatched. The CDR3 is made up of 15 amino acids. CDR3 nucleotides: TGTGCCAGCAGTGAAGGACAGGGGGGCGTCGATGGCTACACCTTC. Its translation is CASSEGQGGVDGYTF.

The V gene is TRBV6-6, the J gene TRBJ1-3, with D uncertain. Germline loops: CDR1 MNHNY, CDR2 SVGAGI (reference sequence). CDR3 length equals 15 residues. Between the trimmed V and J ends, which lost 2 bases and 0 bases, there was a span of 8 bases. CDR3: CASSYEAYSGNTIYF. Written as DNA, the CDR3 is TGTGCCAGCAGTTACGAGGCATACTCTGGAAACACCATATATTTT.

This rearrangement joins TRBV27 to TRBJ2-7; TRBD2 might be the D (7 bases). V lost 8 bases and J lost 2, with 13 bases in between. This CDR3 spans 13 amino acids. Looked up from germline, CDR1 is MNHEY and CDR2 is SMNVEV (reference sequence). Written as DNA, the CDR3 is TGTGCCAGCCGGGGGGCGTCAGCCTACGAGCAGTACTTC. This translates into CASRGASAYEQYF.

The chain uses TRBV7-2 and TRBJ2-5, with a possible D match to TRBD1 (6 bases). The CDR3 loop spans 14 amino acids. In germline, CDR1 is SGHTA, CDR2 FQGNSA. Trimming left V 1 base short and J 10 bases short, with 16 bases between. DNA for the CDR3: TGTGCCAGCAGCTTAGGGGCTCGGAAGGGGGACCAGTACTTC. Translated, it gives CASSLGARKGDQYF.

This clone occurred once. The V and J genes are TRBV30 and TRBJ1-5; D is unclear. In germline, CDR1 is GTSNPN, CDR2 SVGIG (reference sequence). CDR3 size: 13 residues. Trimming removed 1 base at V and 5 bases at J, with 9 bases between. The CDR3 nucleotides are TGTGCCTGGAGTGCAGGAATCGATCAGCCCCAGCATTTT. Protein: CAWSAGIDQPQHF.

The chain couples TRBV16 to TRBJ2-6; possibly TRBD1 for D (5 bases). The germline V gene has CDR1 KGHSY and CDR2 FQNENV. The CDR3 has 17 residues. V gave up 1 base and J gave up 2 bases, with 12 bases separating them. The DNA for the CDR3 is TGTGCCAGCAGCCAATGGGGCACAACCACTGGGGCCAACGTCCTGACTTTC. Translation gives CASSQWGTTTGANVLTF. Together with reference TRBV16 and TRBJ2-6, the CDR3 gives the full variable domain: GEEVAQTPKHLVRGEGQKAKLYCAPIKGHSYVFWYQQVLKNEFKFLISFQNENVFDETGMPKERFSAKCLPNSPCSLEIQATKLEDSAVYFCASSQWGTTTGANVLTFGAGSRLTVL.

This chain connects TRBV7-9 to TRBJ1-3; tentatively, D is TRBD1 (6 bases). Per germline, CDR1 SEHNR and CDR2 FQNEAQ (reference sequence). V lost 5 bases and J 0 bases, leaving 11 bases between the germline ends. The CDR3 is made up of 15 amino acids. The chain's CDR3 is CASSIRQDSGNTIYF. In DNA form, the CDR3 reads TGTGCCAGCAGCATCAGACAGGACTCTGGAAACACCATATATTTT.

This clone was found a few times. This chain links TRBV7-9 with TRBJ2-1, with TRBD1 identical over 7 bases. V shed 5 bases, J shed 2 bases, and the junction held 12 bases outside the gene matches. CDR1 SEHNR and CDR2 FQNEAQ come from the germline V gene (reference sequence). The CDR3 contains 17 residues. CDR3 in DNA: TGTGCCAGCAGCCCCCCGAATCCGGGACAGACCTACAATGAGCAGTTCTTC. This codes for CASSPPNPGQTYNEQFF.

This sequence joins TRBV14 and TRBJ1-2; D remains unclear. Germline V gene data show CDR1 as SGHDN and CDR2 as FVKESK. The CDR3 runs 15 residues. V shed 0 bases and J shed 8 bases, with 16 bases lying between them. Here the CDR3 reads CASSQDRQALRGYTF. In DNA form, the CDR3 reads TGTGCCAGCAGCCAAGATCGCCAGGCTCTAAGGGGCTACACCTTC.

This clone was detected only once. The chain combines TRBV4-3 with TRBJ1-5; no reliable D call. The ends were cut back, 0 bases at V and 4 bases at J, with 10 bases in the middle. The germline V gene encodes CDR1 LGHNA and CDR2 YSLEER. This CDR3 spans 15 amino acids. The CDR3 coding sequence is TGCGCCAGCAGCCAAGACCTACTGACAAATCAGCCCCAGCATTTT. Translating it yields CASSQDLLTNQPQHF.

The chain is built from TRBV27 and TRBJ2-7, with a tentative D call TRBD1 (5 bases). The CDR3 is made up of 15 amino acids. CDR1 and CDR2 from the germline V gene are MNHEY and SMNVEV (reference sequence). Trimming pared 0 bases from V and 2 bases from J, leaving 11 bases between. DNA of the CDR3: TGTGCCAGCAGTTTATCAGGGGTCTTACCCTACGAGCAGTACTTC. Protein: CASSLSGVLPYEQYF.

This clone was seen only once. This chain uses TRBV29-1 with TRBJ2-5, with D tentatively TRBD2 (5 bases). The J call is uncertain, as TRBJ2-7 better fits the DNA end. CDR3 length: 11 amino acids. Germline V gene data show CDR1 as SQVTM and CDR2 as ANQGSEA. CDR3 DNA: TGCAGCGTGACTACCCCCTACGAGCAGTACTTC. Protein product: CSVTTPYEQYF.

This chain joins TRBV30 and TRBJ2-7; a weak D match, TRBD1 (5 bases). Trimming removed 0 bases from V and 5 bases from J, with 11 bases in between. The germline V gene encodes CDR1 GTSNPN and CDR2 SVGIG (reference sequence). The CDR3 consists of 13 residues. The CDR3 here is CAWSVSPGNEQYF. The CDR3 DNA follows: TGTGCCTGGAGTGTAAGCCCAGGGAACGAGCAGTACTTC.

This clone has more than one count but fewer than ten. The rearrangement uses TRBV5-1 and TRBJ1-2, with 7 bases identical to TRBD1. CDR1 is SGHRS and CDR2 is YFSETQ in the germline V gene. The CDR3 is 13 residues long. Trimming took 2 bases from V and 5 from J; bases not matched to a gene: 3. The CDR3 sequence is CASSFQGDYGYTF. In DNA form, the CDR3 reads TGCGCCAGCAGCTTCCAGGGGGATTATGGCTACACCTTC.